These 17 T cell receptor beta chains were all obtained from the same sample, sequenced in a study of T cell changes during pregnancy in multiple sclerosis. Measured with immunoSEQ multiplex PCR; TCRdb has only the in-frame clones, and not every one. This sample has tens of thousands of clones, with around nine tenths found just once. The starting material was CD4+ T cells from peripheral blood mononuclear cells, obtained in the first trimester of pregnancy. The origin of the receptors is a female donor with multiple sclerosis, enrolled in a pregnancy study.

The V and J genes are TRBV7-6 and TRBJ2-1; 9 bases agree with TRBD2. CDR1 and CDR2 (germline): SGHVS, FNYEAQ. The CDR3 runs to 17 residues. V was clipped by 0 bases and J by 3 bases; unmatched bases: 6. The CDR3 loop reads CASSLAASGVIYNEQFF. CDR3 in DNA: TGTGCCAGCAGCTTAGCCGCTAGCGGGGTGATCTACAATGAGCAGTTCTTC.

The genes are TRBV28 and TRBJ1-5, with TRBD1 matching over 8 bases. CDR1 and CDR2 (germline): MDHEN, SYDVKM. With V trimmed by 6 bases and J by 1 base, 5 bases remained unmatched. The CDR3 contains 15 residues. CDR3 protein: CASRADRESNQPQHF. The CDR3 DNA sequence: TGTGCCAGCAGAGCGGACAGGGAAAGCAATCAGCCCCAGCATTTT.

This rearrangement joins TRBV5-1 to TRBJ1-4; the match to TRBD1 covers 10 bases. The V segment lost 3 bases and the J segment 8 bases; nucleotides outside the gene matches: 13. Germline V lookup: CDR1 SGHRS, CDR2 YFSETQ. CDR3 length equals 17 residues. In DNA, the CDR3 is TGCGCCAGCAGCTCAGGGACAGGGGCCTCTGTTGTGGAAAAACTGTTTTTT. This encodes CASSSGTGASVVEKLFF.

A few counts support this clone. This chain uses TRBV29-1 with TRBJ1-1, with D perhaps TRBD1 (5 bases). The germline CDR1 and CDR2 sequences are SQVTM and ANQGSEA. Trimming took off 4 bases at V and 1 base at J, with 10 bases between the two ends. The CDR3 runs to 13 residues. The CDR3 spells CSVARDRNTEAFF. The CDR3 DNA sequence: TGCAGCGTTGCTCGTGACAGGAACACTGAAGCTTTCTTT.

This clone occurred a few times. Here the CDR3 DNA reads TGCGCCAGCAGCTTGGTGGGACAGGGCACAGATACGCAGTATTTT. It is translated as CASSLVGQGTDTQYF. The rearrangement uses TRBV5-1 and TRBJ2-3; 8 nucleotides align to TRBD1. This CDR3 is built from 15 residues. V gave up 0 bases and J gave up 1 base; unmatched junction bases: 1. Looked up from germline, CDR1 is SGHRS and CDR2 is YFSETQ.

This clone was seen only a few times. The chain couples TRBV10-3 to TRBJ1-1; D gene unclear. The V gene's germline CDR1 is ENHRY and CDR2 SYGVKD. V dropped 3 bases and J dropped 5 bases, with 7 bases sitting between them. There are 12 residues in the CDR3. The CDR3 loop reads CAISEGGTEAFF. The CDR3 coding sequence is TGTGCCATCAGTGAAGGAGGGACTGAAGCTTTCTTT.

This rearrangement joins TRBV5-1 to TRBJ2-2; D gene unclear. The CDR3 spans 11 residues. Trimming left V 3 bases short and J 7 bases short, with 4 bases between. CDR1 SGHRS and CDR2 YFSETQ come from the germline V gene. This chain's CDR3 is CASSSGGELFF. CDR3 DNA sequence: TGCGCCAGCAGCTCGGGCGGGGAGCTGTTTTTT.

The chain employs TRBV9 and TRBJ2-7; 9 nucleotides agree with TRBD1. The CDR3 consists of 15 residues. The germline V gene encodes CDR1 SGDLS and CDR2 YYNGEE. The junction had 4 bases not matched to a gene; V was cut back by 3 bases and J by 0 bases. The CDR3 sequence: CASSGQGESSYEQYF. The CDR3 DNA reads as TGTGCCAGCAGCGGACAGGGGGAGAGCTCCTACGAGCAGTACTTC.

The J gene is TRBJ1-3, the V gene TRBV6-1; the D is unclear. Germline lookup yields CDR1 MNHNS and CDR2 SASEGT. CDR3 length equals 14 residues. V lost 7 bases and J 3 bases, leaving 13 bases between the germline ends. The CDR3 sequence is CASTQGRVGNTIYF. The CDR3 DNA reads TGTGCCAGCACCCAAGGGAGGGTTGGAAACACCATATATTTT.

This sequence joins TRBV5-4 and TRBJ2-1; D call uncertain. The length of the CDR3 is 15 residues. V lost 0 bases to trimming and J lost 0 bases, with 7 bases between them. Germline V gene data show CDR1 as SGHNT and CDR2 as YYREEE (reference sequence). DNA of the CDR3: TGTGCCAGCAGCTTGGTTATTAACTCCTACAATGAGCAGTTCTTC. Encoded protein: CASSLVINSYNEQFF.

The chain has TRBV7-2 and TRBJ1-3; D may be TRBD1 (6 bases). Trimming took off 4 bases at V and 2 bases at J, with 12 bases between the two ends. Germline V gene sequence: CDR1 SGHTA, CDR2 FQGNSA. There are 15 residues in the CDR3. The CDR3 protein is CASSSASGAGNTIYF. For the CDR3, the DNA is TGTGCCAGCAGCTCCGCGTCAGGGGCTGGAAACACCATATATTTT. The full variable domain, its missing parts supplied by reference TRBV7-2 and TRBJ1-3, is GAGVSQSPSNKVTEKGKDVELRCDPISGHTALYWYRQSLGQGLEFLIYFQGNSAPDKSGLPSDRFSAERTGGSVSTLTIQRTQQEDSAVYLCASSSASGAGNTIYFGEGSWLTVV.

This rearrangement joins TRBV30 to TRBJ2-1; D is perhaps TRBD2 (6 bases). V gave up 2 bases and J gave up 5 bases, with 16 bases separating them. The CDR3 totals 15 residues. CDR1 and CDR2 (germline): GTSNPN, SVGIG (reference sequence). The CDR3 loop is CAWSLFGGRNNEQFF. The CDR3 coding sequence is TGTGCCTGGAGTTTATTCGGGGGACGCAACAATGAGCAGTTCTTC.

The rearrangement uses TRBV9 and TRBJ2-5; D might be TRBD1 (6 bases). Germline CDR1 reads SGDLS; CDR2 reads YYNGEE. The CDR3 has 14 amino acids. Trimming pared 1 base from V and 5 bases from J, leaving 12 bases between. This CDR3 is CASSVSGELETQYF. For the CDR3, the DNA is TGTGCCAGCAGCGTATCAGGGGAGCTCGAGACCCAGTACTTC.

The J gene is TRBJ2-7, the V gene TRBV5-1; 7 bases are shared with TRBD1. CDR1 and CDR2 (germline): SGHRS, YFSETQ. V gave up 4 bases and J gave up 3 bases; unmatched junction bases: 10. CDR3 length: 15 residues. The CDR3 here is CASSGTGAPYYEQYF. CDR3 nucleotides: TGCGCCAGCAGCGGAACAGGGGCCCCCTACTACGAGCAGTACTTC.

The chain uses TRBV9 and TRBJ2-2; TRBD1 agrees at 7 bases. Germline CDR1 SGDLS, CDR2 YYNGEE. J gave up 6 bases and V 0 bases, and 8 bases lay outside the gene matches. The CDR3 extends over 16 amino acids. CDR3 nucleotide sequence: TGTGCCAGCAGCGTAGGCCCGACAGGGACCCCCGGGGAGCTGTTTTTT. Translating it yields CASSVGPTGTPGELFF. The whole variable domain, remainder taken from reference TRBV9 and TRBJ2-2, is DSGVTQTPKHLITATGQRVTLRCSPRSGDLSVYWYQQSLDQGLQFLIQYYNGEERAKGNILERFSAQQFPDLHSELNLSSLELGDSALYFCASSVGPTGTPGELFFGEGSRLTVL.

The rearrangement uses TRBV18 and TRBJ1-2; 10 bases align to TRBD1. Germline V gives CDR1 KGHSH, CDR2 LQKENI. Trimming at V came to 6 bases and at J to 6 bases, leaving 7 bases not matched to a gene. CDR3 size: 14 residues. The CDR3 spells CASSQRTGGDGYTF. DNA for the CDR3: TGTGCCAGCTCTCAAAGGACAGGGGGAGATGGCTACACCTTC.

The chain uses TRBV4-1 and TRBJ1-6; 10 nucleotides line up with TRBD1. The V and J ends lost 0 bases and 7 bases, in that order; junction bases with no gene match: 3. This CDR3 has 16 amino acids. Germline CDR1 is MGHRA and CDR2 is YSYEKL. The CDR3 here is CASSQEVGQGNSPLHF. The CDR3, as DNA: TGCGCCAGCAGCCAAGAGGTGGGACAGGGGAATTCACCCCTCCACTTT.